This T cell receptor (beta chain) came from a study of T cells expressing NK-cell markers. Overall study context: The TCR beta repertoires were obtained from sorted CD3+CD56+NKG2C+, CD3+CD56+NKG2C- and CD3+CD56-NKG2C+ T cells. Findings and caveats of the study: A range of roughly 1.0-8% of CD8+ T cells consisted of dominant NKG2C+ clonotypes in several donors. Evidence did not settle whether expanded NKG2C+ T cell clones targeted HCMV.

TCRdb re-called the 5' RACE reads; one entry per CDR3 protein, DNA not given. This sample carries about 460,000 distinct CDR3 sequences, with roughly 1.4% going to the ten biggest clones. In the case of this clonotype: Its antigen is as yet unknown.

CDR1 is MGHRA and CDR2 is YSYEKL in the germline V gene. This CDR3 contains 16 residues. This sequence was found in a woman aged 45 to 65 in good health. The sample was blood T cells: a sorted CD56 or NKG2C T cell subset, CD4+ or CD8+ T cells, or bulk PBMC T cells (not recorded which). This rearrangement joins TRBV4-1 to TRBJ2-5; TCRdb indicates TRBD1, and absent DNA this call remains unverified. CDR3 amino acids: CASSPTSGTGQETQYF.